The next 10 T cell receptor beta chains were all read from a single sample in a study of blood T cell repertoires in COVID-19. The protocol was immunoSEQ multiplex PCR, while the TCRdb copy is restricted to in-frame clones and leaves out a portion. The sample includes 30,000 or so clones, roughly nine tenths of them seen just once. Sequencing was done on a sample of peripheral blood. These receptors came from a human donor in a cohort sampled during active COVID-19.

The chain is built from TRBV20-1 and TRBJ1-1, with D possibly TRBD1 on 6 matching bases. V shed 3 bases and J shed 1 base, with 12 bases lying between them. This CDR3 has 14 amino acids. From germline, CDR1 is DFQATT and CDR2 SNEGSKA (reference sequence). The CDR3 loop is CSASPGQKNTEAFF. In DNA, the CDR3 is TGCAGTGCTAGTCCCGGACAGAAGAACACTGAAGCTTTCTTT.

This chain uses TRBV25-1 with TRBJ2-7; TRBD2 matches at 13 bases. CDR1 and CDR2 from the germline V gene are MGHDK and SYGVNS. V trimming: 4 bases; J trimming: 4 bases; junction bases outside the gene matches: 7. The CDR3 length is 16 residues. CDR3 DNA sequence: TGTGCCAGCAGTGGGCCTGAGACTAGCGGGGGGTACGAGCAGTACTTC. Translated: CASSGPETSGGYEQYF.

The sample holds one count of this clone. The J gene is TRBJ2-5, the V gene TRBV2, with no clear D. V gave up 3 bases and J gave up 5 bases, with 7 bases separating them. CDR3 length: 12 residues. Germline CDR1 and CDR2: SNHLY and FYNNEI. The CDR3 region has the DNA TGTGCCAGCAGTGATCTGGCTGAGACCCAGTACTTC. The encoded protein is CASSDLAETQYF. The complete variable domain, with remaining parts taken from reference TRBV2 and TRBJ2-5, reads EPEVTQTPSHQVTQMGQEVILRCVPISNHLYFYWYRQILGQKVEFLVSFYNNEISEKSEIFDDQFSVERPDGSNFTLKIRSTKLEDSAMYFCASSDLAETQYFGPGTRLLVL.

The chain links TRBV24-1 to TRBJ2-1; possible D gene TRBD2, 5 bases. This CDR3 spans 14 amino acids. CDR1 and CDR2 from the germline V gene are KGHDR and SFDVKD. Trimming took off 4 bases at V and 7 bases at J, with 13 bases between the two ends. The CDR3 region has the DNA TGTGCCACCAGTGACCCGGGTTCGGGGAATGAGCAGTTCTTC. Protein sequence: CATSDPGSGNEQFF.

CDR3 DNA: TGTGCCAGTAGTAGCTGGGGGGCAGGGGGAACTCAGCCCCAGCATTTT. As protein: CASSSWGAGGTQPQHF. The rearrangement joins TRBV19 to TRBJ1-5; TRBD1 matches 7 bases. The V and J ends lost 4 bases and 6 bases, in that order; junction bases with no gene match: 12. Germline V CDR1 and CDR2: LNHDA, SQIVND (reference sequence). CDR3 size: 16 residues.

This clone was detected once. The rearrangement joins TRBV7-9 to TRBJ2-1; TRBD2 matches 11 bases. The V segment lost 3 bases and the J segment 6 bases; nucleotides outside the gene matches: 16. Germline V gives CDR1 SEHNR, CDR2 FQNEAQ (reference sequence). The CDR3 loop spans 19 amino acids. CDR3 bases: TGTGCCAGCAGCTTCGGGGGGCTGACTAGCGGGGCGAGGGGCAATGAGCAGTTCTTC. Protein product: CASSFGGLTSGARGNEQFF.

Only one count was recorded for this clone. The gene calls are TRBV13 and TRBJ1-1; possible D gene TRBD1, 5 bases. The CDR3 is 16 residues long. Germline V gene lookup returns CDR1 PRHDT and CDR2 FYEKMQ (reference sequence). Trimming took 2 bases from V and 2 from J, leaving 15 bases between them. The CDR3 is CASSLWATDTNTEAFF. DNA of the CDR3: TGTGCCAGCAGCTTATGGGCGACAGACACTAACACTGAAGCTTTCTTT.

This chain links TRBV7-6 with TRBJ2-7, with TRBD1 identical over 8 bases. In germline, CDR1 is SGHVS, CDR2 FNYEAQ. Germline trimming cut 0 bases from V and 1 base from J; bases unmatched to any gene: 2. This CDR3 has 15 residues. The CDR3 is CASSLAQGASYEQYF. CDR3 nucleotide sequence: TGTGCCAGCAGCTTAGCGCAGGGGGCATCCTACGAGCAGTACTTC.

This chain uses TRBV5-4 with TRBJ2-5; D may be TRBD2 (6 bases). CDR3 length: 13 residues. CDR1 is SGHNT, CDR2 YYREEE, per germline (reference sequence). The V end lost 2 bases, the J end lost 3 bases, and 8 bases lay between the germline ends. CDR3 region: CASSFGTEETQYF. The DNA for the CDR3 is TGTGCCAGCAGCTTCGGGACTGAAGAGACCCAGTACTTC.

The rearrangement links TRBV6-1 to TRBJ2-7; the match to TRBD2 covers 8 bases. V dropped 3 bases and J dropped 5; count of bases not matched to a gene: 6. This CDR3 has 14 amino acids. The V gene's germline CDR1 is MNHNS and CDR2 SASEGT. CDR3 in DNA: TGTGCCAGCAGTGACACTAGCGGAGGGGACGAGCAGTACTTC. Amino acids: CASSDTSGGDEQYF.